A single sample gave rise to the 4 T cell receptor beta chains below, sequenced in a study of blood T cell repertoires in COVID-19. The assay was immunoSEQ multiplex PCR, and TCRdb's table has in-frame clones only and misses some. The data hold more than 200,000 clones, with roughly 86% observed a single time. Sequenced input: PBMCs or T cells enriched from blood (not recorded which). The origin of the receptors is a woman under 40 with acute COVID-19.

This chain uses TRBV24-1 with TRBJ1-5; TRBD1 is a possible D gene (5 bases). The V end was cut by 4 bases, the J end by 3 bases, with 9 bases between. This CDR3 contains 14 residues. The germline V gene has CDR1 KGHDR and CDR2 SFDVKD. CDR3 sequence reads: CATSEPGDNQPQHF. The DNA for the CDR3 is TGTGCCACCAGTGAGCCGGGGGACAATCAGCCCCAGCATTTT.

This clone has only a few counts. The J gene is TRBJ2-2, the V gene TRBV30; D may be TRBD2 (6 bases). The CDR3 spans 14 residues. Per germline, CDR1 GTSNPN and CDR2 SVGIG (reference sequence). V was clipped by 4 bases and J by 6 bases, with 15 bases between them. The CDR3 loop reads CAWNGGAAAGELFF. The DNA of the CDR3 is TGTGCCTGGAATGGAGGGGCGGCGGCCGGGGAGCTGTTTTTT.

V gene TRBV19 combines with J gene TRBJ1-5, with D perhaps TRBD1 (6 bases). The germline gives CDR1 LNHDA, CDR2 SQIVND (reference sequence). V was pared by 7 bases and J by 2 bases, with 18 bases between. The CDR3 covers 16 residues. The CDR3 DNA is TGTGCCAGTACCACCCGGGACCCAGGGGGCAATCAGCCCCAGCATTTT. Translating it yields CASTTRDPGGNQPQHF. The whole variable domain, remainder taken from reference TRBV19 and TRBJ1-5, is DGGITQSPKYLFRKEGQNVTLSCEQNLNHDAMYWYRQDPGQGLRLIYYSQIVNDFQKGDIAEGYSVSREKKESFPLTVTSAQKNPTAFYLCASTTRDPGGNQPQHFGDGTRLSIL.

This sequence joins TRBV4-1 and TRBJ1-6; 9 bases map to TRBD1. The CDR3 spans 15 residues. Germline-derived CDR1 and CDR2 are MGHRA and YSYEKL. Trimming removed 2 bases from V and 7 bases from J; junction bases left unmatched: 3. The CDR3 loop is CASSQYRGQNSPLHF. CDR3 DNA sequence: TGCGCCAGCAGCCAATACAGGGGGCAGAATTCACCCCTCCACTTT.